What follows are 15 T cell receptor beta chains derived from one specimen sequenced in a study of shared clonotypes between healthy human individuals. Clones were sequenced by immunoSEQ multiplex PCR, and TCRdb holds only the in-frame ones, with some missing. The sample shows 2 million to 2.5 million clones, 85% to 95% of them seen only once. Sequenced input: naive CD4+ T cells sorted from blood. Subset here: CD45RA+ positively selected. Receptors originate from a man between 18 and 29 years old in good health.

This rearrangement joins TRBV30 to TRBJ1-5; 11 bases match TRBD1. V trimming: 4 bases; J trimming: 6 bases; junction bases outside the gene matches: 8. CDR3 length equals 15 residues. Germline V gene sequence: CDR1 GTSNPN, CDR2 SVGIG (reference sequence). CDR3 bases: TGTGCCTGGACCACAGGACAGGGGGCCGGTCAGCCCCAGCATTTT. Protein product: CAWTTGQGAGQPQHF.

This clone occurred once. The chain couples TRBV6-1 to TRBJ2-1, with unresolved D. CDR1 MNHNS and CDR2 SASEGT come from the germline V gene. V lost 2 bases to trimming and J lost 9 bases, with 14 bases between them. CDR3 size: 14 residues. The CDR3 nucleotides are TGTGCCAGCAGTGAACTAGGAAGGGTGGGTGAGCAGTTCTTC. Its translation: CASSELGRVGEQFF.

V and J are TRBV19 and TRBJ2-5; 9 bases agree with TRBD1. CDR3 length: 15 amino acids. CDR1 LNHDA and CDR2 SQIVND come from the germline V gene (reference sequence). V trimming: 3 bases; J trimming: 5 bases; junction bases outside the gene matches: 7. The CDR3: CASSIITGGAETQYF. CDR3 nucleotide sequence: TGTGCCAGTAGTATCATTACAGGGGGCGCGGAGACCCAGTACTTC.

The genes are TRBV30 and TRBJ1-6; D is undetermined. CDR1 GTSNPN and CDR2 SVGIG come from the germline V gene (reference sequence). This CDR3 is 13 amino acids long. Trimming removed 5 bases at V and 11 bases at J, with 16 bases between. Here the CDR3 DNA reads TGTGCCTGGGAGGGTCGAGGTCATCCACCCCTCCACTTT. Translating it yields CAWEGRGHPPLHF.

This chain joins TRBV18 and TRBJ2-7; no firm D call. This CDR3 region has 15 residues. Germline CDR1 and CDR2: KGHSH and LQKENI. Trimming cost V 4 bases and J 6 bases, with 19 bases left between them. CDR3 region: CASSRGQTIQGEQYF. Written as DNA, the CDR3 is TGTGCCAGCTCACGTGGTCAGACGATTCAAGGCGAGCAGTACTTC.

The chain couples TRBV6-6 to TRBJ1-2, with D perhaps matching TRBD1 (6 bases). In germline, CDR1 is MNHNY, CDR2 SVGAGI (reference sequence). The CDR3 is 13 residues long. Trimming took off 2 bases at V and 8 bases at J, with 12 bases between the two ends. CDR3 in amino acids: CASSYRGSGGYTF. The CDR3 region has the DNA TGTGCCAGCAGTTACAGGGGGTCTGGGGGCTACACCTTC.

Of note for this clone: Other nucleotide sequences in the sample specify the same CDR3. V is TRBV6-6 and J is TRBJ1-5; 7 bases fit TRBD1. After removal of 0 bases from V and 4 bases from J, the junction contained 3 bases not matched to a gene. Germline-derived CDR1 and CDR2 are MNHNY and SVGAGI (reference sequence). CDR3 size: 15 residues. Here the CDR3 reads CASSYSRDSNQPQHF. DNA for the CDR3: TGTGCCAGCAGTTACTCGAGGGACAGTAATCAGCCCCAGCATTTT.

The V call is TRBV5-1, the J call TRBJ2-5, with TRBD1 identical over 8 bases. This CDR3 comprises 16 residues. Germline V gives CDR1 SGHRS, CDR2 YFSETQ. Trimming removed 0 bases from V and 3 bases from J; junction bases left unmatched: 7. Written as DNA, the CDR3 is TGCGCCAGCAGCTTGGCGGCAGGGGGCGGGGAAGAGACCCAGTACTTC. It translates to CASSLAAGGGEETQYF.

The chain employs TRBV29-1 and TRBJ2-3; D is possibly TRBD1 (5 bases). Germline CDR1 reads SQVTM; CDR2 reads ANQGSEA. This CDR3 has 14 amino acids. V lost 4 bases, J lost 0 bases, and 11 bases lay in between. The CDR3 reads CSVVETVSTDTQYF. CDR3 sequence (DNA): TGCAGCGTTGTAGAGACAGTTAGCACAGATACGCAGTATTTT.

This chain links TRBV6-6 with TRBJ1-1; the match to TRBD1 covers 7 bases. The CDR3 sequence is 14 residues long. CDR1 and CDR2 from the germline V gene are MNHNY and SVGAGI (reference sequence). V trimming: 8 bases; J trimming: 4 bases; junction bases outside the gene matches: 10. The CDR3 protein is CASGYRGESTEAFF. The CDR3, as DNA: TGTGCCAGCGGGTACAGGGGAGAATCCACTGAAGCTTTCTTT.

The chain has TRBV6-1 and TRBJ1-2, with 9 bases that match TRBD1. Germline lookup yields CDR1 MNHNS and CDR2 SASEGT. V dropped 2 bases and J dropped 2; count of bases not matched to a gene: 9. The CDR3 is made up of 17 amino acids. In nucleotides, the CDR3 is TGTGCCAGCAGTGAACACCAGGGCGGGACAGGGAACTATGGCTACACCTTC. Translating it yields CASSEHQGGTGNYGYTF.

This sequence joins TRBV27 and TRBJ1-4; 8 bases match TRBD1. CDR1 and CDR2 from the germline V gene are MNHEY and SMNVEV (reference sequence). This CDR3 is 14 amino acids long. V was clipped by 5 bases and J by 8 bases; unmatched bases: 7. Here the CDR3 reads CASSTRTGNEKLFF. The CDR3 DNA reads TGTGCCAGCAGTACCAGGACAGGGAACGAAAAACTGTTTTTT.

This sequence joins TRBV28 and TRBJ2-4, with a tentative D call TRBD2 (6 bases). The CDR3 length is 16 residues. Germline lookup yields CDR1 MDHEN and CDR2 SYDVKM. V was trimmed by 4 bases and J by 0 bases, leaving 13 bases between them. CDR3 sequence: CASSSGTLLAKNIQYF. The DNA of the CDR3 is TGTGCCAGCAGTTCCGGGACTCTTCTAGCCAAAAACATTCAGTACTTC.

V is TRBV2 and J is TRBJ2-1; 16 nucleotides agree with TRBD2. The J segment lost 2 bases and the V segment lost 5 bases, leaving 6 bases of the junction unmatched. The CDR3 length is 18 residues. Germline V lookup: CDR1 SNHLY, CDR2 FYNNEI. CDR3 in amino acids: CASSPGLAGGRAYNEQFF. CDR3 sequence (DNA): TGTGCCAGCAGTCCGGGACTAGCGGGAGGGCGCGCCTACAATGAGCAGTTCTTC.

This chain links TRBV5-6 with TRBJ1-6; D is undetermined. Trimming stripped 0 bases from V and 7 bases from J, with 14 bases between. Per germline, CDR1 SGHDT and CDR2 YYEEEE. The length of the CDR3 is 16 residues. In nucleotides, the CDR3 is TGTGCCAGCAGCTTGGACAGTTTGAGGGTAAATTCACCCCTCCACTTT. Translation: CASSLDSLRVNSPLHF.